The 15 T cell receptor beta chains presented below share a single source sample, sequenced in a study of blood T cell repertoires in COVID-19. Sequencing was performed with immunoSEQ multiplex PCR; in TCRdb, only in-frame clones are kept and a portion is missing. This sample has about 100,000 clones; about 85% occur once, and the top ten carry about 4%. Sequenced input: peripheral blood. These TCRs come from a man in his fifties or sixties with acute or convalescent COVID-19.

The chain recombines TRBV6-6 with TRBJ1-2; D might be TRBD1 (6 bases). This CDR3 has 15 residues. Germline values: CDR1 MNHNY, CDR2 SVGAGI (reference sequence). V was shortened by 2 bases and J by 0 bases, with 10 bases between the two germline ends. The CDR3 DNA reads TGTGCCAGCAGTTACACTGGGGACACTAACTATGGCTACACCTTC. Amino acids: CASSYTGDTNYGYTF.

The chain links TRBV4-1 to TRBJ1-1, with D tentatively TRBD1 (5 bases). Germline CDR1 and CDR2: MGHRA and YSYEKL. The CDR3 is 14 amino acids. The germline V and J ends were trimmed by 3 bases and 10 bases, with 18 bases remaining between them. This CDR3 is CASSQNRPPDGAFF. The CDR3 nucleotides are TGCGCCAGCAGCCAGAACAGGCCCCCTGACGGAGCTTTCTTT.

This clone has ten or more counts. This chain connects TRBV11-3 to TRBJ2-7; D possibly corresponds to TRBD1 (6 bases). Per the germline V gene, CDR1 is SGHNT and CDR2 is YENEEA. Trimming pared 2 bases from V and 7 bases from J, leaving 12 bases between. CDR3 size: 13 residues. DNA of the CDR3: TGTGCCAGCAGCTTATCCAGGGGTGGAGAGCAGTACTTC. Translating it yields CASSLSRGGEQYF.

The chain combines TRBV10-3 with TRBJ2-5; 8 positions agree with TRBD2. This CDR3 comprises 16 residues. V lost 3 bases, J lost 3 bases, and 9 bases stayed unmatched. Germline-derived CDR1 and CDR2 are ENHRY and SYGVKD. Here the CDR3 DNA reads TGTGCCATCAGTGACCCGGGACTAGTGTCGGAAGAGACCCAGTACTTC. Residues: CAISDPGLVSEETQYF.

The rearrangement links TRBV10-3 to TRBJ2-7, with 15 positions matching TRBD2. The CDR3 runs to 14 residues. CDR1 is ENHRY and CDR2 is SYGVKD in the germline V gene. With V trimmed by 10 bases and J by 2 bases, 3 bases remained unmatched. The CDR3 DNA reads TGTGCCACCGGACTAGCGGGAGGGCCCTACGAGCAGTACTTC. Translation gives CATGLAGGPYEQYF.

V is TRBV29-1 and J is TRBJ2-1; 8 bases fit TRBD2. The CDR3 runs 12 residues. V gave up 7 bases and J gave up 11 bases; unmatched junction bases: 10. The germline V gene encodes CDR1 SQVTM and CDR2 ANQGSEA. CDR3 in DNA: TGCAGCGACCACAGCGGGAGAGGACAGCAGTTCTTC. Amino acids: CSDHSGRGQQFF.

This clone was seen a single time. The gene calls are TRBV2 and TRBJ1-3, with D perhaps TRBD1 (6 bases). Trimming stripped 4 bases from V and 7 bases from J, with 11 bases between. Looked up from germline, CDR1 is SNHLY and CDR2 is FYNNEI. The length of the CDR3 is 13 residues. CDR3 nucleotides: TGTGCCAGCAGTGTCCAGAGGGGGAACACCATATATTTT. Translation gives CASSVQRGNTIYF.

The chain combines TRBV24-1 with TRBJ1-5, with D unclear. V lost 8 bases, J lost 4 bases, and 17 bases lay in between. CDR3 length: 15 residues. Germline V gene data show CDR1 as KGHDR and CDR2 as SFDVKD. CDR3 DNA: TGTGCCACCATGGGCTTGGCAGGCACAAATCAGCCCCAGCATTTT. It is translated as CATMGLAGTNQPQHF.

In DNA, the CDR3 is TGTGCCAGCAGTTTATCGTATCTTAGAAACACCATATATTTT. It codes for CASSLSYLRNTIYF. This sequence joins TRBV27 and TRBJ1-3; D gene uncertain. Germline CDR1 is MNHEY and CDR2 is SMNVEV (reference sequence). The CDR3 loop spans 14 amino acids. V lost 0 bases and J lost 5, with 8 bases in between.

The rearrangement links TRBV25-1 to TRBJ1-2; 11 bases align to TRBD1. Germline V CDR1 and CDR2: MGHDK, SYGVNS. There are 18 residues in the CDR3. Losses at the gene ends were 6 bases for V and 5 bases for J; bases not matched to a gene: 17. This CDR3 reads CASSISLHRTGGSYGYTF. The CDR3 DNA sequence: TGTGCCAGCAGCATATCACTTCACCGGACAGGGGGCAGTTATGGCTACACCTTC.

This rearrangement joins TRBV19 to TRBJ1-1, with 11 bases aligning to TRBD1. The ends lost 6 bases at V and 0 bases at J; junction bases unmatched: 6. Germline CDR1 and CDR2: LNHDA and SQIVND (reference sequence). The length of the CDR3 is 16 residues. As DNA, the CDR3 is TGTGCCAGTAGACGGGACAGGGGGACTATGAACACTGAAGCTTTCTTT. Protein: CASRRDRGTMNTEAFF.

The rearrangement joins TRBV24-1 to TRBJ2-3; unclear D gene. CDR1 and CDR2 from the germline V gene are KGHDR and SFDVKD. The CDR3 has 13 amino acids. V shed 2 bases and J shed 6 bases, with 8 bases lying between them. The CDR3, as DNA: TGTGCCACCAGTGATTCTTCCCTGGATACGCAGTATTTT. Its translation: CATSDSSLDTQYF.

DNA for the CDR3: TGTGCCAGCAGCTACCTGCCGGGACAGGGAGAAACTGAAGCTTTCTTT. It yields the protein CASSYLPGQGETEAFF. V is TRBV5-5 and J is TRBJ1-1, with 9 bases identical to TRBD1. Germline values: CDR1 SGHKS, CDR2 YYEKEE (reference sequence). The CDR3 consists of 16 residues. Trimming took 3 bases from V and 5 from J; bases not matched to a gene: 11. Complete variable domain (other parts from reference TRBV5-5 and TRBJ1-1): DAGVTQSPTHLIKTRGQQVTLRCSPISGHKSVSWYQQVLGQGPQFIFQYYEKEERGRGNFPDRFSARQFPNYSSELNVNALLLGDSALYLCASSYLPGQGETEAFFGQGTRLTVV.

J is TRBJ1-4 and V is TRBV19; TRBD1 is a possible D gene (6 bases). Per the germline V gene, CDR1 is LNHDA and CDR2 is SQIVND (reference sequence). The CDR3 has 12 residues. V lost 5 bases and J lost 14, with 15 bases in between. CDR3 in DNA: TGTGCCAGTAGTTCGGGGTACAGGGCCCTGTTTTTT. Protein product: CASSSGYRALFF.

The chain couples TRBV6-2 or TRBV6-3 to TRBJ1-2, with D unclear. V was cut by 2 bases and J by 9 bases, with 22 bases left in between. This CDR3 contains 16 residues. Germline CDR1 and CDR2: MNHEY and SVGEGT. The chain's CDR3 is CASSYIPGRLGSRYTF. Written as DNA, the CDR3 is TGTGCCAGCAGTTACATCCCTGGCAGGTTGGGTTCGCGCTACACCTTC.